The 9 T cell receptor beta chains reported below all come from one sample, sequenced in a study of liver allograft versus peripheral blood T cells. Study summary: Transplanted-liver T cell receptor repertoires were compared with recipients' peripheral blood repertoires.

MiXCR was run by TCRdb on the reads, yielding one entry per CDR3 protein. The top ten clones hold 58% of a sample with several thousand distinct CDR3 sequences, around 18% of them seen once. These receptors all come from a human patient who had a liver transplant. Some T cells may have originated in the graft donor.

This clonotype has ten or more counts. The V and J genes are TRBV19 and TRBJ1-1; possible D gene TRBD1, 5 bases. This CDR3 region has 16 residues. The V and J ends lost 3 bases and 0 bases respectively, with 14 bases between them. Germline CDR1 is LNHDA and CDR2 is SQIVND (reference sequence). DNA of the CDR3: TGTGCCAGTAGTATCCGGTGGGGACCTATGAACACTGAAGCTTTCTTT. Its protein is CASSIRWGPMNTEAFF.

In its sample, this clonotype was seen many times. This chain links TRBV6-6 with TRBJ1-2; 7 bases are shared with TRBD1. The CDR3 has 17 residues. The germline gives CDR1 MNHNY, CDR2 SVGAGI (reference sequence). V lost 5 bases and J lost 4; bases outside the gene matches: 16. The DNA for the CDR3 is TGTGCCAGCAGTACTGGGACAGAGATAACAATTTCCTATGGCTACACCTTC. Protein product: CASSTGTEITISYGYTF.

This clonotype is medium-sized by share. The chain joins TRBV6-1 to TRBJ1-2, with TRBD1 matching over 7 bases. The CDR3 contains 15 residues. After removal of 8 bases from V and 4 bases from J, the junction contained 13 bases not matched to a gene. CDR1 is MNHNS and CDR2 is SASEGT in the germline V gene. The CDR3 DNA is TGTGCCAGCTCCCCGCGGGGACAGTTCGTCTATGGCTACACCTTC. This encodes CASSPRGQFVYGYTF.

The V and J genes are TRBV7-9 and TRBJ1-5; 7 positions match TRBD1. In germline, CDR1 is SEHNR, CDR2 FQNEAQ (reference sequence). This CDR3 region has 12 residues. V was clipped by 2 bases and J by 16 bases; unmatched bases: 8. The chain's CDR3 is CASSLWQGEPHF. The CDR3 DNA reads TGTGCCAGCAGCTTATGGCAGGGGGAGCCTCATTTT.

The rearrangement uses TRBV12-3 or TRBV12-4 and TRBJ1-1; D is possibly TRBD1 (5 bases). The V end lost 1 base, the J end lost 7 bases, and 16 bases lay between the germline ends. The CDR3 has 15 residues. This CDR3 is CASSLGGPGFVEAFF. Written as DNA, the CDR3 is TGTGCCAGCAGTTTAGGGGGCCCGGGATTTGTTGAAGCTTTCTTT.

This clonotype was seen a few times. This chain connects TRBV9 to TRBJ1-1; 8 bases align to TRBD1. V lost 4 bases, J lost 1 base, and 3 bases stayed unmatched. Per the germline V gene, CDR1 is SGDLS and CDR2 is YYNGEE. CDR3 length: 14 residues. In DNA form, the CDR3 reads TGTGCCAGCAGCTTCGGACAGGGGAACACTGAAGCTTTCTTT. Its protein is CASSFGQGNTEAFF. Full variable domain (missing parts from reference TRBV9 and TRBJ1-1): DSGVTQTPKHLITATGQRVTLRCSPRSGDLSVYWYQQSLDQGLQFLIQYYNGEERAKGNILERFSAQQFPDLHSELNLSSLELGDSALYFCASSFGQGNTEAFFGQGTRLTVV.

On this clonotype itself: One end of the junction fails to match germline, which may point to a read error. This rearrangement joins TRBV6-6 to TRBJ1-2; perhaps TRBD1 as D (6 bases). The CDR3 is made up of 14 amino acids. Germline V gives CDR1 MNHNY, CDR2 SVGAGI (reference sequence). The CDR3 is CANSDPRTENGYTF. The CDR3 DNA reads TGTGCCAACAGTGACCCAAGGACAGAGAATGGCTACACCTTC.

This clonotype was picked up a small number of times. The chain employs TRBV5-4 and TRBJ2-7; D ambiguous. The CDR3 sequence is 13 residues long. The V end was cut by 4 bases, the J end by 7 bases, with 15 bases between. The V gene's germline CDR1 is SGHNT and CDR2 YYREEE (reference sequence). The CDR3 DNA reads TGTGCCAGCAGCCTCAGTAGTGTAGGGGAGCAGTACTTC. It yields the protein CASSLSSVGEQYF.

In this sample, this clonotype turned up a few times. CDR3 residues: CAWTPGPNYGYTF. The DNA for the CDR3 is TGTGCCTGGACCCCAGGGCCTAACTATGGCTACACCTTC. The chain is built from TRBV30 and TRBJ1-2, with a tentative D call TRBD1 (5 bases). The V end was cut by 4 bases, the J end by 0 bases, with 9 bases between. From germline, CDR1 is GTSNPN and CDR2 SVGIG (reference sequence). The CDR3 totals 13 residues.